This T cell receptor beta chain appears in the sequencing data of a study of T cells in Graves' hyperthyroidism and ophthalmopathy. This clonotype has at least ten counts. TCR beta CDR3 sequences were amplified from RNA transcripts. During a first-round RT-PCR of the TCR CDR3, the HTBI primer set was used. MiXCR was run by TCRdb on the multiplex PCR reads, yielding one entry per CDR3 protein. The data contain 700,000 to 950,000 distinct CDR3 sequences, just over 35% of them seen just once; the ten biggest clones take up around 32%. With 2 bases removed from V and 1 base from J, the gap between germline ends came to 5 bases. CDR1 is SGHTA, CDR2 FQGNSA, per germline. The CDR3 runs 13 residues.

The receptor's source is a middle-aged woman with Graves' hyperthyroidism. The V and J genes are TRBV7-2 and TRBJ1-1; no reliable D call. Source material: blood. CDR3 in DNA: TGTGCCAGCAGCTTAAAAGCGAACACTGAAGCTTTCTTT. Translating gives CASSLKANTEAFF.